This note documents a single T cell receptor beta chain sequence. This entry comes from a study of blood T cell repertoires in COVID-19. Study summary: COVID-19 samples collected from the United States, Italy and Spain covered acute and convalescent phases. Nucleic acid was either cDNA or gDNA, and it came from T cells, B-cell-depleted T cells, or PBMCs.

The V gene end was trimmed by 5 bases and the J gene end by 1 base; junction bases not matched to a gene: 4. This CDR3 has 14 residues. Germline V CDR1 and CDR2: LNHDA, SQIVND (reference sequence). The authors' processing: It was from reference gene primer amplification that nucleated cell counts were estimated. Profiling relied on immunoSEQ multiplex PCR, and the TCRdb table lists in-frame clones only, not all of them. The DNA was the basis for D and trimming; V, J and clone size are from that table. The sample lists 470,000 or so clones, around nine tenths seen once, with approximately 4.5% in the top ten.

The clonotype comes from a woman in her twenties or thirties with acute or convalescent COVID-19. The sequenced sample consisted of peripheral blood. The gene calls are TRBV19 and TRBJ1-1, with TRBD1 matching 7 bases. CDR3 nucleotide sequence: TGTGCCAGTAGTCGACAGGGAGGGAACACTGAAGCTTTCTTT. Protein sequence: CASSRQGGNTEAFF. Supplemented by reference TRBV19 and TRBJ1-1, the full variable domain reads DGGITQSPKYLFRKEGQNVTLSCEQNLNHDAMYWYRQDPGQGLRLIYYSQIVNDFQKGDIAEGYSVSREKKESFPLTVTSAQKNPTAFYLCASSRQGGNTEAFFGQGTRLTVV.